Included here is one TCR beta chain sequence, with context. This sample was taken from a study of blood T cell repertoires in COVID-19. In the study overall: Donors in the United States, Italy and Spain gave samples during acute or convalescent COVID-19. In each case, the material was cDNA or gDNA derived from T cells, B-cell-depleted T cells, or PBMCs.

CDR3 length: 15 residues. Germline V gives CDR1 MNHNS, CDR2 SASEGT. Between the trimmed V and J ends, which lost 2 bases and 7 bases, there was a span of 17 bases. In the original analysis: Estimation of nucleated cell counts was performed using reference gene primer amplification. Clones were sequenced by immunoSEQ multiplex PCR, and TCRdb holds only the in-frame ones, with some missing. V, J and clone size reflect that table, while D and trimming were determined from the DNA. Of around 120,000 clones in the sample, over 70% were seen once. The sequenced sample consisted of peripheral blood. The gene calls are TRBV6-1 and TRBJ1-2; no firm D call. The sequence came from a man in his sixties or seventies with acute or convalescent COVID-19. The CDR3 DNA reads as TGTGCCAGCAGTGAATGGTCGTCCCCGGGAGGTGGCTACACCTTC. Its translation: CASSEWSSPGGGYTF.